A selection of T cell receptor beta chains follows, all from one sample in a study of blood T cells in healthy people across ages. TCRdb called the 5' RACE reads again in MiXCR, with one record for every CDR3 protein. The sample has about 600,000 distinct CDR3 sequences; 45% to 55% are singletons. Sequencing was done on a sample of blood. The receptors derive from an elderly man in good health. CDR3s include the opening cysteine and the closing phenylalanine or tryptophan. D genes are given only for firm matches. The listing skips clone size in some rows; elsewhere it reads once, few, many or a size class.

TRBV5-1	few	TRBD2	TRBJ2-1	TGCGCCAGCAGCTGGACTAGCGGGCAGAGCTCCTACAATGAGCAGTTCTTC	CASSWTSGQSSYNEQFF
TRBV20-1	.	.	TRBJ1-5	TGCAGTGCTATGCGCCCCAGGGGAGTCGGCAATCAGCCCCAGCATTTT	CSAMRPRGVGNQPQHF
TRBV6-6	once	.	TRBJ2-1	TGTGCCAGCAGTTACTCGGTAGGGTGGAGCGATGAGCAGTTCTTC	CASSYSVGWSDEQFF
TRBV11-1	few	.	TRBJ1-2	TGTGCCAGCAGCCTAAACATGAACTATGGCTACACCTTC	CASSLNMNYGYTF
TRBV27	.	.	TRBJ2-1	TGTGCCAGCAGCCCCAATGGAAGGACCCAGTTCTTC	CASSPNGRTQFF
TRBV5-6	.	.	TRBJ1-1	TGTGCCAGCAGCTTGGCGGGGGGTACGAACACTGAAGCTTTCTTT	CASSLAGGTNTEAFF
TRBV6-2/TRBV6-3	.	.	TRBJ2-5	TGTGCCAGCAGTTACTCGTACAGAGGGGAGACCCAGTACTTC	CASSYSYRGETQYF
TRBV6-2/TRBV6-3	.	.	TRBJ1-1	TGTGCCAGCAGTAAGGATCAGAATTTAGACACTGAAGCTTTCTTT	CASSKDQNLDTEAFF
TRBV12-3/TRBV12-4	.	.	TRBJ1-2	TGTGCCAGCAGGCCCAACAGGGATGGCTACACCTTC	CASRPNRDGYTF
TRBV7-9	.	.	TRBJ1-6	TGTGCCAGCAGCTTAGGGACAGAGAATTCACCCCTCCACTTT	CASSLGTENSPLHF
TRBV7-6	.	TRBD2	TRBJ2-7	TGTGCCAGCAGCCCCGGGACTAGCGGGAGAATCTACGAGCAGTACTTC	CASSPGTSGRIYEQYF
TRBV5-5	.	.	TRBJ2-5	TGTGCCAGCAGCTTGGACTGGTTCGGCCAAGAGACCCAGTACTTC	CASSLDWFGQETQYF
TRBV28	once	.	TRBJ1-1	TGTGCCAGCAGTGAGACTTTGCGGCTCACTGAAGCTTTCTTT	CASSETLRLTEAFF
TRBV29-1	.	TRBD1	TRBJ2-1	TGCAGCGTTGAGAACAGGGGTTTGAATGAACAGTTCTTC	CSVENRGLNEQFF
TRBV24-1	.	TRBD2	TRBJ2-5	TGTGCCACCAGTGACTCCTCCATGGGGGGCGGGGGGGTTAACAATGAGCAGTACTTC	CATSDSSMGGGGVNNEQYF
TRBV21-1	.	.	TRBJ2-3	TGTGCCAGCTGCACACTACTTACGCAGTATTTT	CASCTLLTQYF
TRBV20-1	.	.	TRBJ1-5	TGCAGTGCGCGTGGGGATAGGGGCCCCAATCAGCCCCAGCATTTT	CSARGDRGPNQPQHF
TRBV6-5	once	.	TRBJ2-1	TGTGCCAGCAGTGTAAAGACAGTCTACAATGAGCAGTTCTTC	CASSVKTVYNEQFF
TRBV27	.	.	TRBJ2-7	TGTGCCACAGGGCCCCCCGGCTACGAGCAGTACTTC	CATGPPGYEQYF
TRBV6-5	many	TRBD1	TRBJ1-1	TGTGCCAGCAGTCGGACAGGGGCTGAAGCTTTCTTT	CASSRTGAEAFF
TRBV6-2/TRBV6-3	few	.	TRBJ2-1	TGTGCCAGCAGCCAAACCAATGAGCAGTTCTTC	CASSQTNEQFF
TRBV5-6	.	TRBD1	TRBJ1-4	TGTGCCAGCAGCCGGGACAGGGAGGAAAAACTGTTTTTT	CASSRDREEKLFF
TRBV29-1	.	.	TRBJ2-3	TGCGGCGTTTCGGGGACGGTGGACACAGATACGCAGTATTTT	CGVSGTVDTDTQYF
TRBV6-5	.	TRBD1	TRBJ2-2	TGTGCCAGCAGTTACTCAATTTTCGGGACAGGGGGTACCGGGGAGCTGTTTTTT	CASSYSIFGTGGTGELFF
TRBV7-2	few	.	TRBJ2-7	TGTGCCAGCAGCTTAGCTCCGGTACCAACCTACGAGCAGTACTTC	CASSLAPVPTYEQYF
TRBV12-3/TRBV12-4	.	TRBD2	TRBJ2-1	TGTGCCAGCAGTGCCTCCGGGACTAGCAATGAGCAGTTCTTC	CASSASGTSNEQFF
TRBV20-1	few	.	TRBJ2-7	TGCAGTGCGCGACAGGACGCCTACGAGCAGTACTTC	CSARQDAYEQYF
TRBV10-2	.	.	TRBJ1-4	TGCGCCAGCGCGGACTCAACTAATGAAAAACTGTTTTTT	CASADSTNEKLFF
TRBV7-2	few	.	TRBJ2-7	TGTGCCAGCAGTAGCCTTCCAGAATCCTACGAGCAGTACTTC	CASSSLPESYEQYF
TRBV6-5	few	.	TRBJ2-3	TGTGCCAGCAGTCCCGGAGGGGCAGATACGCAGTATTTT	CASSPGGADTQYF
TRBV7-2	few	.	TRBJ2-1	TGTGCCAGCAGCCTCGGGACTGCCTACAATGGTGAGCAGTTCTTC	CASSLGTAYNGEQFF
TRBV7-2	.	.	TRBJ2-3	TGTGCCAGCAGCTTAGAGGCGTTTCTCACAGATACGCAGTATTTT	CASSLEAFLTDTQYF
TRBV12-3/TRBV12-4	.	.	TRBJ1-2	TGTGCCAGCAGTTTATCGGCAACTAACTATGGCTACACCTTC	CASSLSATNYGYTF
TRBV6-2/TRBV6-3	.	.	TRBJ2-1	TGTGCCAGCAGATCGACAGGACAAGAGACCCAGTTCTTC	CASRSTGQETQFF
TRBV12-3/TRBV12-4	.	.	TRBJ2-5	TGTGCCAGCGCGGACTCCCGGACCCAGTACTTC	CASADSRTQYF
TRBV5-1	many	TRBD1	TRBJ2-1	TGCGCCAGCAGCTCGAGGGGGCCCGGAAGCAATGAGCAGTTCTTC	CASSSRGPGSNEQFF
TRBV4-1	.	TRBD2	TRBJ2-3	TGCGCCAGCAGCCAAGCGTTAGCGGGGGAAACGACAAGGGCTGATACGCAGTATTTT	CASSQALAGETTRADTQYF
TRBV14	few	.	TRBJ2-7	TGTGCCAGCAGACACAGGAGCGGCCCCTACGAGCAGTACTTC	CASRHRSGPYEQYF
TRBV30	.	.	TRBJ1-1	TGTGCCTGGAGTGCGGACAGAACGTACACTGAAGCTTTCTTT	CAWSADRTYTEAFF
TRBV15	.	.	TRBJ2-5	TGTGCCACCAGCAGAAGGGTAGGGTCTGAGACCCAGTACTTC	CATSRRVGSETQYF
TRBV5-1	.	.	TRBJ2-2	TGCGCCAGCAGCTTGGCGCCCGACACCGGGGAGCTGTTTTTT	CASSLAPDTGELFF
TRBV7-9	.	.	TRBJ1-2	TGTGCCAGCAGCTTATCCCTGGGCGGGCCGGGCTACACCTTC	CASSLSLGGPGYTF